Shown below are 18 T cell receptor beta chains from a single sample sequenced in a study of blood T cells in healthy people across ages. The authors ran a second PCR of about 7 to 11 cycles using a sample-barcoded 5' primer and a J-beta primer mix. TCRdb used MiXCR to reprocess the 5' RACE reads, holding one entry per CDR3 protein. The table has 700,000 to 950,000 distinct CDR3 sequences, about 42% seen once; the top ten hold roughly 19%. The sample comprised blood. Every receptor here comes from a woman aged 55-69 years in good health.

The CDR3 nucleotides are TGCGCCAGCAGCGGGGGACACCCCACAGATACGCAGTATTTT. Amino acid sequence: CASSGGHPTDTQYF. V is TRBV4-3 and J is TRBJ2-3, with a tentative D call TRBD1 (6 bases). CDR1 LGHNA and CDR2 YSLEER come from the germline V gene. CDR3 length: 14 amino acids. V was cut by 5 bases and J by 2 bases, with 11 bases left in between.

The chain joins TRBV7-2 to TRBJ2-7, with a possible D match to TRBD2 (5 bases). Germline CDR1 and CDR2: SGHTA and FQGNSA. The CDR3 is 11 residues long. With 1 base removed from V and 13 bases from J, the gap between germline ends came to 11 bases. CDR3 sequence: CASSLGRTEYF. CDR3 in DNA: TGTGCCAGCAGCTTAGGGAGGACTGAATACTTC.

The V and J genes are TRBV20-1 and TRBJ2-3; 9 nucleotides match TRBD1. The CDR3 runs 14 residues. V lost 3 bases to trimming and J lost 2 bases; unmatched junction nucleotides: 3. The germline CDR1 and CDR2 sequences are DFQATT and SNEGSKA (reference sequence). CDR3 loop: CSASGQGHTDTQYF. CDR3 DNA: TGCAGTGCTAGTGGACAGGGGCACACAGATACGCAGTATTTT.

The chain employs TRBV12-3 or TRBV12-4 and TRBJ1-1; perhaps TRBD1 as D (5 bases). Trimming removed 5 bases at V and 1 base at J, with 11 bases between. The CDR3 loop spans 14 amino acids. CDR3 region: CASSPTATNTEAFF. The CDR3 bases are TGTGCCAGCAGTCCGACAGCTACGAACACTGAAGCTTTCTTT.

The chain uses TRBV4-2 and TRBJ2-1; the match to TRBD2 covers 7 bases. The J call may be in error: the DNA end matches TRBJ2-7 better. In germline, CDR1 is LGHNA, CDR2 YNFKEQ. CDR3 length equals 16 residues. CDR3 sequence: CASSPQEAGVYNEQYF. The CDR3 bases are TGTGCCAGCAGCCCCCAGGAGGCGGGGGTTTACAATGAGCAGTACTTC.

The CDR3 is CASNGTSGRAYQETQYF. The CDR3 nucleotides are TGTGCCAGCAACGGGACTAGCGGGAGGGCTTATCAAGAGACCCAGTACTTC. The chain is built from TRBV21-1 and TRBJ2-5; the table calls TRBD2, which could not be checked here. TRBV21-1 is a documented pseudogene. The CDR3 runs to 17 residues.

CDR3 DNA: TGTGCCACCAAGAACAGGGAGGGCAATCAGCCCCAGCATTTT. Encoded protein: CATKNREGNQPQHF. This chain uses TRBV19 with TRBJ1-5, with a possible D match to TRBD1 (6 bases). Trimming removed 10 bases at V and 2 bases at J, with 15 bases between. CDR1 is LNHDA, CDR2 SQIVND, per germline (reference sequence). The CDR3 totals 14 residues. Full variable domain (remainder filled in from reference TRBV19 and TRBJ1-5): DGGITQSPKYLFRKEGQNVTLSCEQNLNHDAMYWYRQDPGQGLRLIYYSQIVNDFQKGDIAEGYSVSREKKESFPLTVTSAQKNPTAFYLCATKNREGNQPQHFGDGTRLSIL.

This clonotype was counted at least ten times. The V gene is TRBV29-1, the J gene TRBJ2-1; D is perhaps TRBD2 (6 bases). V gave up 6 bases and J gave up 8 bases, with 20 bases separating them. Looked up from germline, CDR1 is SQVTM and CDR2 is ANQGSEA. The CDR3 is made up of 14 amino acids. The CDR3 sequence: CSVTKVAGFDEQFF. The CDR3 DNA is TGCAGCGTGACGAAGGTTGCGGGGTTTGATGAGCAGTTCTTC.

The V and J genes are TRBV4-2 and TRBJ2-1; no clear D. V was trimmed by 1 base and J by 4 bases, leaving 11 bases between them. This CDR3 region has 15 residues. Germline CDR1 and CDR2: LGHNA and YNFKEQ. The CDR3 nucleotides are TGTGCCAGCAGCCAAGGGCCTGTCGAGTACAATGAGCAGTTCTTC. Translated: CASSQGPVEYNEQFF.

This sequence joins TRBV6-6 and TRBJ2-5; TRBD1 might be the D (6 bases). Germline V gene data show CDR1 as MNHNY and CDR2 as SVGAGI (reference sequence). Trimming left V 8 bases short and J 2 bases short, with 15 bases between. This CDR3 has 14 residues. The CDR3 sequence: CASVRGTNQETQYF. DNA of the CDR3: TGTGCCAGCGTCAGGGGTACCAATCAAGAGACCCAGTACTTC.

This clonotype was counted ten times or more. J is TRBJ2-1 and V is TRBV29-1; a possible D gene is TRBD1 (5 bases). The CDR3 has 11 residues. V lost 6 bases and J 7 bases, leaving 10 bases between the germline ends. The V gene's germline CDR1 is SQVTM and CDR2 ANQGSEA. The CDR3 sequence: CSVGRENEQFF. Written as DNA, the CDR3 is TGCAGCGTGGGGCGAGAAAATGAGCAGTTCTTC.

CDR3 residues: CSALGSGLQEKLFF. CDR3 in DNA: TGCAGCGCCCTGGGGTCCGGGTTACAAGAAAAACTGTTTTTT. The chain carries TRBV29-1 and TRBJ1-4; the D is unclear. The CDR3 extends over 14 amino acids. V was cut by 7 bases and J by 8 bases, with 20 bases left in between. Germline V lookup: CDR1 SQVTM, CDR2 ANQGSEA. Full variable domain (missing parts from reference TRBV29-1 and TRBJ1-4): SAVISQKPSRDICQRGTSLTIQCQVDSQVTMMFWYRQQPGQSLTLIATANQGSEATYESGFVIDKFPISRPNLTFSTLTVSNMSPEDSSIYLCSALGSGLQEKLFFGSGTQLSVL.

The J gene is TRBJ1-3, the V gene TRBV3-1; TRBD1 is a possible D gene (5 bases). V shed 3 bases and J shed 6 bases, with 9 bases lying between them. The CDR3 is made up of 13 amino acids. Per the germline V gene, CDR1 is LGHDT and CDR2 is YNNKEL (reference sequence). CDR3 sequence reads: CASSQRGENTIYF. DNA for the CDR3: TGTGCCAGCAGCCAGAGGGGCGAAAACACCATATATTTT.

The table lists this clonotype with a few counts. The rearrangement uses TRBV6-5 and TRBJ2-6; D gene uncertain. Germline-derived CDR1 and CDR2 are MNHEY and SVGAGI. This CDR3 spans 16 amino acids. Trimming cost V 2 bases and J 0 bases, with 8 bases left between them. For the CDR3, the DNA is TGTGCCAGCAGTTACAACGGATTCTCTGGGGCCAACGTCCTGACTTTC. This codes for CASSYNGFSGANVLTF.

The V and J genes are TRBV27 and TRBJ2-7; 7 bases map to TRBD1. The last part of the DNA fits TRBJ2-5 better; the J call may be wrong. From germline, CDR1 is MNHEY and CDR2 SMNVEV (reference sequence). The CDR3 contains 12 residues. The CDR3 nucleotides are TGTGCCAGCAAGGGGGCCGCGGAGACCCAGTACTTC. Its protein is CASKGAAETQYF.

Concerning this clonotype itself: This sequence may be a read error, since a much larger clone differs from it by one base. The gene calls are TRBV5-1 and TRBJ2-4; a weak D match, TRBD1 (6 bases). Near its end, the DNA agrees better with TRBJ2-7, so the J call may be wrong. This CDR3 spans 15 amino acids. Germline lookup yields CDR1 SGHRS and CDR2 YFSETQ. The CDR3 spells CASSLVVQGVSEQYF. The CDR3 region has the DNA TGCGCCAGCAGCTTAGTGGTACAGGGAGTAAGCGAGCAGTACTTC.

Concerning this clonotype itself: Relative to the germline gene, one junction end is altered; a read error may explain this. The chain has TRBV4-1 and TRBJ2-3, with D possibly TRBD2 on 6 matching bases. This CDR3 is 17 amino acids long. Germline CDR1 MGHRA, CDR2 YSYEKL. CDR3 amino acids: CASSQGAGTGNTDKQYF. CDR3 sequence (DNA): TGCGCCAGCAGCCAAGGGGCCGGGACTGGCAACACAGATAAGCAGTATTTT.

The chain carries TRBV7-2 and TRBJ2-5, with D possibly matching TRBD2 (5 bases). Trimming cost V 5 bases and J 2 bases, with 12 bases left between them. This CDR3 is built from 14 residues. Germline CDR1 SGHTA, CDR2 FQGNSA. CDR3 region: CASSVRGVQETQYF. DNA of the CDR3: TGTGCCAGCAGCGTACGGGGAGTTCAAGAGACCCAGTACTTC.